The T cell receptor beta chain described here comes from a study of T cell responses to AZD1222 COVID-19 vaccine. Overall study: Pooling of second doses given at about 4 or about 12 weeks was done. General study findings and limits: Spike-specific TCR breadth and depth rose after two AZD1222 doses. The CD4 TCRs associated with vaccination extended across spike and predominated at 160-218 and 743-854. Seropositive AZD1222 recipients at baseline numbered only five to seven.

TCRdb's table, derived via immunoSEQ multiplex PCR, lists solely in-frame clones and lacks some. The sample holds 110,000 or so clones, 82% seen once. Comment on this clone: Its antigen is not known.

Per the germline V gene, CDR1 is DFQATT and CDR2 is SNEGSKA (reference sequence). CDR3 length: 11 amino acids. Trimming pared 5 bases from V and 1 base from J, leaving 6 bases between. The TCR sequence derives from an adult in good health. This rearrangement joins TRBV20-1 to TRBJ2-7; D gene unclear. Sequenced material: peripheral blood, taken on day 0 of AZD1222 vaccination. The CDR3 nucleotides read TGCAGTGCTCACAATTCCTACGAGCAGTACTTC. This gives the protein CSAHNSYEQYF.